A selection of T cell receptor beta chains follows, all from one sample in a study of T cell changes during pregnancy in multiple sclerosis. TCRdb's copy holds only in-frame clones and misses some; the assay was immunoSEQ multiplex PCR. The sample holds approximately 92,000 clones, 85% to 95% seen once. The sequences come from peripheral blood, collected in the first trimester of pregnancy. The receptors derive from a female donor with multiple sclerosis, enrolled in a pregnancy study. CDR3s include the opening cysteine and the closing phenylalanine or tryptophan. A D gene is named only where the DNA matches it firmly. Some rows have no size entry. The others give once, few or many, or a class for an expanded clone.

-,-,TRBJ1-4,TRBV11-2,TGTGCCAGCAGCTCCAGTTGGGGGGGAACTAATGAAAAACTGTTTTTT,CASSSSWGGTNEKLFF
-,TRBD2,TRBJ2-3,TRBV5-6,TGTGCCAGCAGCTTGAGTGTTTGGGTAGCGGGAGACACAGATACGCAGTATTTT,CASSLSVWVAGDTDTQYF
-,-,TRBJ2-5,TRBV28,TGTGCCAGCAGTTTAGATCTCCGGACAGCTCAAGAGACCCAGTACTTC,CASSLDLRTAQETQYF
-,-,TRBJ2-7,TRBV5-1,TGCGCCAGCAGCCCCTGGGGCCCGTGGGAGCAGTACTTC,CASSPWGPWEQYF
-,-,TRBJ1-2,TRBV7-8,TGTGCCAGCAGCTTAGGACTCTATGGCTACACCTTC,CASSLGLYGYTF
once,-,TRBJ2-1,TRBV7-2,TGTGCCAGCAGCTTGCCGTTCACTAGCCTCAATGAGCAGTTCTTC,CASSLPFTSLNEQFF
-,-,TRBJ1-2,TRBV7-8,TGTGCCAGCAGCCCGGGGGGTCCGAGAAGTGGCTACACCTTC,CASSPGGPRSGYTF
-,TRBD2,TRBJ2-7,TRBV6-1,TGTGCCAGCAGTAAGCGGGAGGCGGGGGAGCAGTACTTC,CASSKREAGEQYF
once,TRBD1,TRBJ2-4,TRBV5-4,TGTGCCAGCAGCCCCGGGACAGGGGCGGACATTCAGTACTTC,CASSPGTGADIQYF
-,TRBD1,TRBJ1-1,TRBV6-1,TGTGCCAGCAGTCCACTCAGACAGGGTGAATTTGAGGCTTTCTTT,CASSPLRQGEFEAFF
-,TRBD1,TRBJ1-5,TRBV7-6,TGTGCCAGCAGCCCGGGGACAGGAAGGCTGCAGCCCCAGCATTTT,CASSPGTGRLQPQHF
-,-,TRBJ2-3,TRBV29-1,TGCAGCGCCCGAGGTACGGGTACAGATACGCAGTATTTT,CSARGTGTDTQYF
-,TRBD2,TRBJ2-7,TRBV27,TGTGCCAGCAGGGCCGGGACTAGCGGCACCTACGAGCAGTACTTC,CASRAGTSGTYEQYF
-,TRBD2,TRBJ2-2,TRBV7-2,TGTGCCAGCAGCCCGGGGGGGGCGAGGACGGGGGAGCTGTTTTTT,CASSPGGARTGELFF
once,-,TRBJ2-2,TRBV7-9,TGTGCCAGCAGCTTGAGTGGGGGCGGCACCGGGGAGCTGTTTTTT,CASSLSGGGTGELFF
once,-,TRBJ2-6,TRBV6-1,TGTACCGCAGACAGCTCTGGGGCCAACGTCCTGACTTTC,CTADSSGANVLTF
once,-,TRBJ1-2,TRBV21-1,TGTGCCAGCAGCAAAGCCCGGGGGGATGGCTACACCTTC,CASSKARGDGYTF
-,TRBD2,TRBJ2-1,TRBV27,TGTGCCAGCAGTTCTCTTAGCGGGAGGACACGGTACAATGAGCAGTTCTTC,CASSSLSGRTRYNEQFF
once,TRBD1,TRBJ2-7,TRBV4-2,TGTGCCAGCAGCCGCCGCACGGGACAGGGGATACCCTACGAGCAGTACTTC,CASSRRTGQGIPYEQYF
-,-,TRBJ2-2,TRBV5-4,TGTGCCAGCAGCTTGGTCCGGGGGAACACCGGGGAGCTGTTTTTT,CASSLVRGNTGELFF
-,TRBD2,TRBJ2-3,TRBV5-6,TGTGCCAGCAGCAACGGACTAGCGGGAGGAACGGATACGCAGTATTTT,CASSNGLAGGTDTQYF
-,-,TRBJ2-5,TRBV18,TGTGCCAGCTCACCAAATGGGCGAGAGACCCAGTACTTC,CASSPNGRETQYF
-,TRBD1,TRBJ2-1,TRBV5-6,TGTGCCAGCAGCCTGGGACAGGGGGCCCCCCTCTCCTACAATGAGCAGTTCTTC,CASSLGQGAPLSYNEQFF
-,TRBD1,TRBJ1-5,TRBV6-6,TGTGCCAGCAAACCAAAGGACAGGGGTGGCAATCAGCCCCAGCATTTT,CASKPKDRGGNQPQHF
-,-,TRBJ1-1,TRBV5-6,TGTGCCAGCAGCTCCGCGTTTCTCACTGAAGCTTTCTTT,CASSSAFLTEAFF
-,TRBD1,TRBJ2-1,TRBV4-2,TGTGCCAGCAGCCAAGATTTGGGACAGGGATACAATGAGCAGTTCTTC,CASSQDLGQGYNEQFF
-,TRBD1,TRBJ1-1,TRBV19,TGTGCCAGTAGTATAAGGGGGCAGGGAGTCATGAACACTGAAGCTTTCTTT,CASSIRGQGVMNTEAFF
-,-,TRBJ1-1,TRBV5-1,TGCGCCAGCAGCTCTACCCCTACAGGGAACACTGAAGCTTTCTTT,CASSSTPTGNTEAFF
-,TRBD2,TRBJ2-6,TRBV19,TGTGCCAGTAGCTTAGCGGGACACTCAGGGGCCAACGTCCTGACTTTC,CASSLAGHSGANVLTF
-,-,TRBJ2-7,TRBV5-6,TGTGCCAGCAGCTTGGTGGGCCTCACCTACGAGCAGTACTTC,CASSLVGLTYEQYF
-,TRBD1,TRBJ1-1,TRBV5-1,TGCGCCAGCAGCTTAAATCCGGGACAGGGAGCCGAAGCTTTCTTT,CASSLNPGQGAEAFF
once,-,TRBJ1-3,TRBV11-2,TGTGCCAGCAGCTTAGGGGCCTCTCTGCGTAACACCATATATTTT,CASSLGASLRNTIYF
-,TRBD1,TRBJ2-5,TRBV4-1,TGCGCCAGCAGCCAGCCAGGGGGCGATTCAGAGACCCAGTACTTC,CASSQPGGDSETQYF
-,-,TRBJ1-1,TRBV28,TGTGCCTCCAACGCCGGGAACACTGAAGCTTTCTTT,CASNAGNTEAFF
-,TRBD2,TRBJ2-7,TRBV7-2,TGTGCCAGCAGCTTAGCGGGGGGAGGGGTCTACGAGCAGTACTTC,CASSLAGGGVYEQYF
-,TRBD1,TRBJ2-1,TRBV6-1,TGTGCCAGCAGGGACAGGGGGCTCTACAATGAGCAGTTCTTC,CASRDRGLYNEQFF
-,TRBD2,TRBJ2-3,TRBV5-1,TGCGCCAGCAACCGTCTAGCGGGGTCGACAGATACGCAGTATTTT,CASNRLAGSTDTQYF
once,-,TRBJ1-4,TRBV6-6,TGTGCCAGCAGTTACGAGGGTACCTCTGAAAAACTGTTTTTT,CASSYEGTSEKLFF
-,TRBD1,TRBJ1-2,TRBV19,TGTGCCAGTAGTAGACAGGGGGCGCGTGACTATGGCTACACCTTC,CASSRQGARDYGYTF
-,TRBD1,TRBJ1-5,TRBV30,TGTGCCTGGAGTGTGGGGACAGCCTTTAGCAATCAGCCCCAGCATTTT,CAWSVGTAFSNQPQHF
-,TRBD2,TRBJ2-1,TRBV11-2,TGTGCCAGCAGCTTAGGTCGGCTAGCGGGAGGGCGGGATGAGCAGTTCTTC,CASSLGRLAGGRDEQFF
-,TRBD2,TRBJ2-1,TRBV28,TGTGCCAGCAGCCTACTGAGCGGGAGGTCCTACAATGAGCAGTTCTTC,CASSLLSGRSYNEQFF
-,TRBD1,TRBJ1-2,TRBV18,TGTGCCAGCTCCCCCGGGACAGTGGACTATGGCTACACCTTC,CASSPGTVDYGYTF
few,-,TRBJ2-1,TRBV11-2,TGTGCCAGCAGCTTAGAACAGGTCGGGAATGAGCAGTTCTTC,CASSLEQVGNEQFF
once,TRBD2,TRBJ2-7,TRBV6-6,TGTGCCAGCAGTTACCGGGGACTAGGAGGCGAGCAGTACTTC,CASSYRGLGGEQYF